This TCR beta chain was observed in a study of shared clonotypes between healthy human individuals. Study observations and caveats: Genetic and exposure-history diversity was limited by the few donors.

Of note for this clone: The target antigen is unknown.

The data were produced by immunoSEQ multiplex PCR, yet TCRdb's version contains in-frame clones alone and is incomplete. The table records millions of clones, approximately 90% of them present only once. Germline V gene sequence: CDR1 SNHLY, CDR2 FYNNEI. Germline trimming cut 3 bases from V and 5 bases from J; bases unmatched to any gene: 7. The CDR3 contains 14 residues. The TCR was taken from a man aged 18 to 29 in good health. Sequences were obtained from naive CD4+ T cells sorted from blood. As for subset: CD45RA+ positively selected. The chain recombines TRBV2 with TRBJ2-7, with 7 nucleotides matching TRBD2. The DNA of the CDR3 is TGTGCCAGCAGTGATCGGACTAGAAAGAACGAGCAGTACTTC. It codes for CASSDRTRKNEQYF.